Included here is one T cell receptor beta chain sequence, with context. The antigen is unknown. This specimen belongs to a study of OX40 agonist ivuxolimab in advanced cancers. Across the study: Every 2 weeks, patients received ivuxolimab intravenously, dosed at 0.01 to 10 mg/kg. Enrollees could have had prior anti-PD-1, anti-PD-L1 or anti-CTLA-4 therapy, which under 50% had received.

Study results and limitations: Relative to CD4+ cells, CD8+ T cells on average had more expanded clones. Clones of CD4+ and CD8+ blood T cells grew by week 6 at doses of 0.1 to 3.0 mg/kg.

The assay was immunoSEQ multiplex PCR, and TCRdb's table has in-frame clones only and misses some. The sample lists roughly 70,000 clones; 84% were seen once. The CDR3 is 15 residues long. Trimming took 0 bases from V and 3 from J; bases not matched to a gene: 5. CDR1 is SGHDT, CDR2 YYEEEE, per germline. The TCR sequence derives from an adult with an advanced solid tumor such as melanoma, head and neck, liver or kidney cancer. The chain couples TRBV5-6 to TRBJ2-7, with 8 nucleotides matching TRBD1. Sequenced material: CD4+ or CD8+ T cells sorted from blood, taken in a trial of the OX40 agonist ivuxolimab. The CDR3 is CASSLDPGGNYEQYF. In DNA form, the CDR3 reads TGTGCCAGCAGCTTGGATCCAGGGGGCAACTACGAGCAGTACTTC.